Listed below are T cell receptor beta chains from one sample, sequenced in a study of cytomegalovirus exposure and HLA in healthy donors. Assay: immunoSEQ multiplex PCR; the TCRdb copy retains only in-frame clones and omits some. Counted here are 95,000 to 120,000 clones, 82% occurring once; the ten biggest clones make up nearly 2.5%. Sequenced sample: PBMCs. All receptors come from a woman younger than 30 in good health and CMV-seronegative. CDR3s include the opening cysteine and the closing phenylalanine or tryptophan. The D gene is left open where the match is weak. The listing skips clone size in some rows; elsewhere it reads once, few, many or a size class.

CASSQDGQLSTDTQYF,TGTGCCAGCAGCCAAGACGGACAGCTGAGCACAGATACGCAGTATTTT,NA,TRBJ2-3,TRBV4-2,NA
CASSQLSRNTEAFF,TGCGCCAGCAGCCAATTAAGTAGGAACACTGAAGCTTTCTTT,NA,TRBJ1-1,TRBV4-1,NA
CASSLRMGGDEQFF,TGTGCCAGCAGCCTGAGGATGGGGGGGGATGAGCAGTTCTTC,few,TRBJ2-1,TRBV4-2,TRBD2
CASSIGRTGESPLHF,TGTGCCAGTAGTATAGGCCGGACAGGGGAATCACCCCTCCACTTT,NA,TRBJ1-6,TRBV19,TRBD1
CASSPWTSGRNIQYF,TGTGCCAGCAGTCCCTGGACTAGCGGGAGAAACATTCAGTACTTC,few,TRBJ2-4,TRBV28,TRBD2
CASSWGQGLAGELFF,TGTGCCAGCAGTTGGGGACAGGGGTTGGCCGGGGAGCTGTTTTTT,NA,TRBJ2-2,TRBV27,TRBD1
CASSGGREVGYTF,TGTGCCAGCAGTGGGGGCAGGGAAGTTGGCTACACCTTC,NA,TRBJ1-2,TRBV6-5,NA
CASHRQGLNTEAFF,TGTGCCAGTCATAGACAGGGCCTGAACACTGAAGCTTTCTTT,NA,TRBJ1-1,TRBV19,TRBD1
CASSAKDRGGQPQHF,TGTGCCAGCAGTGCGAAAGACAGGGGAGGTCAGCCCCAGCATTTT,NA,TRBJ1-5,TRBV6-4,TRBD1
CASSFVPMNTEAFF,TGCGCCAGCAGCTTCGTGCCTATGAACACTGAAGCTTTCTTT,NA,TRBJ1-1,TRBV5-1,NA
CASSPGQSSYEQYF,TGTGCCAGCAGTCCGGGACAGAGCTCCTACGAGCAGTACTTC,once,TRBJ2-7,TRBV6-5,TRBD1
CASSLEGASDTQYF,TGTGCCAGCAGCTTGGAGGGGGCCTCAGATACGCAGTATTTT,NA,TRBJ2-3,TRBV5-8,TRBD1
CASSFSPGHPANTGELFF,TGCGCCAGCAGCTTTTCTCCGGGACACCCAGCGAACACCGGGGAGCTGTTTTTT,NA,TRBJ2-2,TRBV5-1,NA
CASSQPPSTEAFF,TGCGCCAGCAGCCAACCCCCCTCCACTGAAGCTTTCTTT,NA,TRBJ1-1,TRBV4-3,NA
CSVEEGRNTIYF,TGCAGCGTTGAAGAGGGCAGAAACACCATATATTTT,NA,TRBJ1-3,TRBV29-1,NA
CASSVLRLNTEAFF,TGTGCCAGCAGTGTCCTGCGTTTGAACACTGAAGCTTTCTTT,NA,TRBJ1-1,TRBV2,NA
CASSFRDSYNEQFF,TGCGCCAGCAGCTTCCGGGACAGTTACAATGAGCAGTTCTTC,NA,TRBJ2-1,TRBV5-1,TRBD1
CASSPLGRGTGTDTQYF,TGTGCCAGCTCACCCCTAGGCCGGGGAACGGGCACAGATACGCAGTATTTT,NA,TRBJ2-3,TRBV18,NA
CASSLSGMVGAQYF,TGTGCCAGCAGCCTTAGTGGGATGGTCGGGGCCCAGTACTTC,NA,TRBJ2-5,TRBV7-9,NA
CASSLGRGTDTQYF,TGTGCCAGCAGCTTAGGCAGGGGGACAGATACGCAGTATTTT,NA,TRBJ2-3,TRBV11-1,TRBD1
CASSGRVGGNEKLFF,TGTGCCAGCAGCGGCAGGGTGGGGGGGAATGAAAAACTGTTTTTT,once,TRBJ1-4,TRBV7-2,NA
CASSLSEWGGAEGNQPQHF,TGTGCCAGCAGCTTATCCGAGTGGGGGGGCGCAGAGGGCAATCAGCCCCAGCATTTT,NA,TRBJ1-5,TRBV7-9,NA
CASSLAGLGGESEAFF,TGTGCCAGCAGCTTAGCCGGACTTGGGGGGGAAAGCGAAGCTTTCTTT,NA,TRBJ1-1,TRBV11-2,NA
CASRGWRETYGYTF,TGTGCCAGCAGGGGTTGGAGAGAAACCTATGGCTACACCTTC,NA,TRBJ1-2,TRBV14,NA
CASSLRGQSEAFF,TGCGCCAGCAGCTTAAGGGGACAATCTGAAGCTTTCTTT,NA,TRBJ1-1,TRBV5-1,NA
CSAEFYNEQFF,TGCAGTGCGGAGTTTTACAATGAGCAGTTCTTC,NA,TRBJ2-1,TRBV20-1,NA
CAWMVDRTNTEAFF,TGTGCCTGGATGGTAGACAGAACGAACACTGAAGCTTTCTTT,few,TRBJ1-1,TRBV30,NA
CASSHDVRTGAGNTIYF,TGTGCCAGCAGCCACGACGTAAGGACAGGGGCCGGAAACACCATATATTTT,NA,TRBJ1-3,TRBV14,TRBD1
CASSVTREQYF,TGTGCCAGCAGCGTGACTAGGGAGCAGTACTTC,NA,TRBJ2-5,TRBV7-2,NA
CASSDRGPNYGYTF,TGTGCCAGCAGCGACAGGGGACCCAACTATGGCTACACCTTC,NA,TRBJ1-2,TRBV7-8,TRBD1
CASSFASGVKETQYF,TGTGCCAGCAGCTTCGCCAGCGGGGTCAAAGAGACCCAGTACTTC,NA,TRBJ2-5,TRBV7-2,TRBD2
CASSLGGTGNEKLFF,TGTGCCAGCAGTTTGGGTGGGACAGGGAATGAAAAACTGTTTTTT,NA,TRBJ1-4,TRBV27,TRBD1
CASSTVPGGVTEAFF,TGTGCCAGCAGCACCGTCCCAGGGGGCGTCACTGAAGCTTTCTTT,once,TRBJ1-1,TRBV7-2,TRBD1
CASSLAGGQRGTQYF,TGTGCCAGCAGCTTAGCAGGGGGCCAGCGAGGTACCCAGTACTTC,NA,TRBJ2-5,TRBV7-9,TRBD1
CASNPPGGLVQPQHF,TGTGCCAGCAATCCCCCAGGGGGCTTGGTTCAGCCCCAGCATTTT,NA,TRBJ1-5,TRBV28,TRBD1
CATTYSSNQPQHF,TGTGCCACGACATATAGTAGCAATCAGCCCCAGCATTTT,NA,TRBJ1-5,TRBV6-1,NA
CASRKAGLNEKLFF,TGTGCCAGCAGGAAGGCAGGACTTAATGAAAAACTGTTTTTT,NA,TRBJ1-4,TRBV28,NA
CASRPGLGYTF,TGTGCCAGCAGGCCAGGGCTTGGCTACACCTTC,NA,TRBJ1-2,TRBV6-1,NA
CASSPDSYYGYTF,TGCGCCAGCAGCCCCGACAGTTACTATGGCTACACCTTC,NA,TRBJ1-2,TRBV5-1,NA
CASSLGQDTEAFF,TGTGCCAGCAGCTTGGGACAGGACACTGAAGCTTTCTTT,NA,TRBJ1-1,TRBV5-4,NA
CASREAGRVNTGELFF,TGCGCCAGCAGAGAAGCGGGACGCGTGAACACCGGGGAGCTGTTTTTT,NA,TRBJ2-2,TRBV5-1,TRBD2
CASSRTDRGGQPQHF,TGTGCCAGCAGCCGGACGGACAGGGGAGGTCAGCCCCAGCATTTT,NA,TRBJ1-5,TRBV28,TRBD1
CASSGGLAEETQYF,TGTGCCAGCAGCGGGGGACTAGCGGAAGAGACCCAGTACTTC,once,TRBJ2-5,TRBV27,TRBD2
CASSQIRGTKLSTDTQYF,TGTGCCAGCAGCCAAATACGCGGGACGAAACTTAGCACAGATACGCAGTATTTT,NA,TRBJ2-3,TRBV11-2,NA
CASSPQTGNTEAFF,TGTGCCAGCAGTCCCCAGACAGGGAACACTGAAGCTTTCTTT,NA,TRBJ1-1,TRBV2,NA
CASTRTWSSYNEQFF,TGTGCCAGCACCCGGACTTGGAGCTCCTACAATGAGCAGTTCTTC,NA,TRBJ2-1,TRBV27,NA
CASSTDRDTEAFF,TGTGCCAGTAGTACGGACAGAGACACTGAAGCTTTCTTT,NA,TRBJ1-1,TRBV19,NA
CASSHSRTGGYTF,TGTGCCAGCAGCCATTCCAGGACTGGAGGCTACACCTTC,NA,TRBJ1-2,TRBV16,NA
CASSVQGLGTEAFF,TGTGCCAGCAGCGTACAGGGGCTTGGGACTGAAGCTTTCTTT,NA,TRBJ1-1,TRBV9,NA
CASSRDPSGTQYF,TGTGCCAGCAGCCGCGACCCGTCGGGGACCCAGTACTTC,NA,TRBJ2-5,TRBV5-6,NA
CASSFSNEKLFF,TGTGCCAGCAGTTTTAGTAATGAAAAACTGTTTTTT,NA,TRBJ1-4,TRBV7-2,NA
CASRTRLYEQYF,TGTGCCAGCAGAACCAGACTCTACGAGCAGTACTTC,NA,TRBJ2-7,TRBV2,NA
CASSLFGGYEQYF,TGTGCCAGCAGCTTGTTTGGGGGGTACGAGCAGTACTTC,NA,TRBJ2-7,TRBV5-4,NA
CSDSTGVGADTQYF,TGCAGCGATAGCACGGGGGTTGGCGCAGATACGCAGTATTTT,NA,TRBJ2-3,TRBV29-1,NA
CASSLGWDRENTEAFF,TGCGCCAGCAGCTTGGGATGGGACAGGGAGAACACTGAAGCTTTCTTT,few,TRBJ1-1,TRBV5-1,TRBD1
CSGHLRDTQYF,TGCAGCGGACACCTACGGGATACGCAGTATTTT,NA,TRBJ2-3,TRBV29-1,NA
CAISGPGLASNEQFF,TGTGCCATCAGTGGGCCGGGACTAGCATCCAATGAGCAGTTCTTC,NA,TRBJ2-1,TRBV10-3,TRBD2
CASSLVLAVKASSSTDTQYF,TGTGCCAGCAGCTTGGTTTTGGCGGTCAAAGCCTCCTCTAGCACAGATACGCAGTATTTT,once,TRBJ2-3,TRBV5-8,NA
CATGQAKGEKLFF,TGTGCCACGGGACAGGCTAAGGGTGAAAAACTGTTTTTT,NA,TRBJ1-4,TRBV7-2,TRBD1